The clone carrying this T cell receptor (beta chain) was observed many times. This specimen belongs to a study of response to subunit inactivated influenza vaccine. TCRdb itself ran the RT-PCR reads through MiXCR, one entry per CDR3 protein. Altogether about 620,000 distinct CDR3 sequences are present, 10% to 15% being singletons, with the ten largest covering 10%. Trimming left V 6 bases short and J 3 bases short, with 15 bases between. The V gene's germline CDR1 is MGHDK and CDR2 SYGVNS. CDR3 length: 14 residues. The clonotype originates from a man aged 45-65 years who received an inactivated influenza vaccine. This sequence joins TRBV25-1 and TRBJ2-7; the D gene is possibly TRBD2 (6 bases). Sample: PBMCs from blood, taken on the day of vaccination. CDR3 amino acids: CASSRLGNIYEQYF. The DNA of the CDR3 is TGTGCCAGCAGCAGACTAGGAAACATCTACGAGCAGTACTTC.